A single sample is the source of the 21 T cell receptor beta chains below, sequenced in a study of CD8 T cells in ankylosing spondylitis (dated by TCRdb to 2016 to 2017). For these receptors, no antigen is known. Receptor libraries were prepared by 5' RACE. Instrument used: Illumina HiSeq 2500. TCRdb cleaned the public reads at Q25 with fastp, built clones with MiXCR and kept in-frame beta chains. Rows merge per CDR3 protein into single entries with the most common DNA and genes. In this sample the table shows 700,000 to 1,000,000 distinct CDR3 sequences, roughly 10% of which occur a single time. The top ten clonotypes cover 0.45% to 0.6% of the sample. Study-wide conclusions, independent of this receptor: Blood from ankylosing spondylitis patients appeared to be characterized by a TCR beta motif composed of about 8 highly homologous amino acid variants.

Sequenced material: blood, either unsorted or a sorted T cell fraction (not recorded which). The receptor source for this set is a male donor with ankylosing spondylitis.

The table lists this clonotype with a few counts. The chain couples TRBV27 to TRBJ2-2, with a tentative D call TRBD2 (6 bases). Trimming cost V 4 bases and J 5 bases, with 14 bases left between them. The CDR3 extends over 15 amino acids. The germline CDR1 and CDR2 sequences are MNHEY and SMNVEV (reference sequence). CDR3: CASSWGRGGTGELFF. As DNA, the CDR3 is TGTGCCAGCAGTTGGGGACGAGGAGGGACCGGGGAGCTGTTTTTT.

This clonotype appeared a few times. Being one base from a much bigger clone, this may be a read error. The chain carries TRBV28 and TRBJ2-1, with TRBD2 identical over 12 bases. The J segment lost 5 bases and the V segment lost 6 bases, leaving 5 bases of the junction unmatched. The CDR3 has 15 amino acids. Germline assignment: CDR1 MDHEN and CDR2 SYDVKM. The CDR3 nucleotides read TGTGCCAGCAGCCGGACTAGCGGGGCCCACAATGAGCAGTTCTTC. This encodes CASSRTSGAHNEQFF.

CDR3 amino acids: CASSLPGGLYNEQFF. The DNA of the CDR3 is TGTGCCAGCAGTTTACCGGGAGGGCTGTACAATGAGCAGTTCTTC. This chain connects TRBV28 to TRBJ2-1, with 8 nucleotides matching TRBD2. The germline V gene encodes CDR1 MDHEN and CDR2 SYDVKM. The ends lost 2 bases at V and 4 bases at J; junction bases unmatched: 4. The CDR3 length is 15 residues.

This clonotype was picked up many times. The V and J genes are TRBV29-1 and TRBJ2-5; D remains ambiguous. CDR1 is SQVTM, CDR2 ANQGSEA, per germline. Trimming stripped 4 bases from V and 2 bases from J, with 8 bases between. The CDR3 runs 12 residues. In nucleotides, the CDR3 is TGCAGCGTTGTGGTACAACAAGAGACCCAGTACTTC. Its translation is CSVVVQQETQYF.

The table lists this clonotype with a few counts. This rearrangement joins TRBV11-2 to TRBJ2-1; TRBD1 matches 9 bases. The length of the CDR3 is 18 residues. Germline trimming cut 4 bases from V and 2 bases from J; bases unmatched to any gene: 12. Germline CDR1 SGHAT, CDR2 FQNNGV. The CDR3 coding sequence is TGTGCCAGCAGCTCCCCGAGGGGACAGGGAACAACCTACAATGAGCAGTTCTTC. This translates into CASSSPRGQGTTYNEQFF.

There are a few counts of this clonotype. The gene calls are TRBV20-1 and TRBJ2-3; D call uncertain. Germline V CDR1 and CDR2: DFQATT, SNEGSKA (reference sequence). V was pared by 8 bases and J by 6 bases, with 12 bases between. The CDR3 extends over 11 amino acids. The CDR3 DNA reads TGCAGTCCGGACCTCCGGGATACGCAGTATTTT. Amino acid sequence: CSPDLRDTQYF.

V usage is TRBV4-3 and J usage is TRBJ2-7, with TRBD1 matching 8 bases. CDR1 and CDR2 from the germline V gene are LGHNA and YSLEER. This CDR3 is built from 20 residues. V dropped 2 bases and J dropped 0; count of bases not matched to a gene: 18. The CDR3 spells CASSQKLHTPRDRNSYEQYF. DNA for the CDR3: TGCGCCAGCAGCCAAAAGCTCCACACCCCCCGGGACAGGAACTCCTACGAGCAGTACTTC.

The table lists this clonotype with many counts. The rearrangement links TRBV5-1 to TRBJ2-7; possible D gene TRBD1, 5 bases. V lost 0 bases and J 2 bases, leaving 12 bases between the germline ends. The CDR3 consists of 15 residues. The germline V gene encodes CDR1 SGHRS and CDR2 YFSETQ. The CDR3 DNA reads as TGCGCCAGCAGCTTGGTGGCAGGGAATCCCTACGAGCAGTACTTC. It encodes CASSLVAGNPYEQYF. Filled out from reference TRBV5-1 and TRBJ2-7, the complete variable domain reads KAGVTQTPRYLIKTRGQQVTLSCSPISGHRSVSWYQQTPGQGLQFLFEYFSETQRNKGNFPGRFSGRQFSNSRSEMNVSTLELGDSALYLCASSLVAGNPYEQYFGPGTRLTVT.

Comment on this clonotype: This may come from a read error, since a much larger clone is one base off. V usage is TRBV29-1 and J usage is TRBJ2-3; D not resolved. This CDR3 has 12 amino acids. The ends were cut back, 7 bases at V and 0 bases at J, with 8 bases in the middle. CDR1 is SQVTM and CDR2 is ANQGSEA in the germline V gene. CDR3 loop: CSAFVSTDTQYF. In DNA, the CDR3 is TGCAGCGCTTTCGTCAGCACAGATACGCAGTATTTT.

This chain connects TRBV20-1 to TRBJ2-7, with TRBD1 identical over 8 bases. The V gene's germline CDR1 is DFQATT and CDR2 SNEGSKA (reference sequence). The CDR3 is made up of 15 amino acids. The V segment lost 1 base and the J segment 2 bases; nucleotides outside the gene matches: 7. CDR3 nucleotide sequence: TGCAGTGCTAGAGCCCTGACAGGGGCAACCTACGAGCAGTACTTC. This sequence encodes CSARALTGATYEQYF.

This clonotype was seen more than once but under ten times. The chain recombines TRBV5-1 with TRBJ2-3; no reliable D call. The CDR3 spans 16 residues. Germline CDR1 SGHRS, CDR2 YFSETQ. With 0 bases removed from V and 0 bases from J, the gap between germline ends came to 11 bases. The DNA of the CDR3 is TGCGCCAGCAGCTTGGGAGGTGCAACTAGCACAGATACGCAGTATTTT. It codes for CASSLGGATSTDTQYF. The whole variable domain, remainder taken from reference TRBV5-1 and TRBJ2-3, is KAGVTQTPRYLIKTRGQQVTLSCSPISGHRSVSWYQQTPGQGLQFLFEYFSETQRNKGNFPGRFSGRQFSNSRSEMNVSTLELGDSALYLCASSLGGATSTDTQYFGPGTRLTVL.

There are many counts of this clonotype. The chain carries TRBV29-1 and TRBJ2-5; 7 nucleotides match TRBD1. The CDR3 sequence is 12 residues long. Germline V gene lookup returns CDR1 SQVTM and CDR2 ANQGSEA. The J segment lost 4 bases and the V segment lost 5 bases, leaving 4 bases of the junction unmatched. The CDR3 DNA reads as TGCAGCGTTACGACAGGGCGAGAGACCCAGTACTTC. Amino acid sequence: CSVTTGRETQYF.

This clonotype showed up just a few times. The genes are TRBV20-1 and TRBJ2-5; the D gene could be TRBD1 or TRBD2 (5 bases each). Germline loops: CDR1 DFQATT, CDR2 SNEGSKA (reference sequence). Trimming pared 0 bases from V and 2 bases from J, leaving 10 bases between. This CDR3 has 14 amino acids. CDR3 coding DNA: TGCAGTGCTAGAGACGGGACCTTACAAGAGACCCAGTACTTC. It encodes CSARDGTLQETQYF.

This clonotype was seen more than once but under ten times. The rearrangement links TRBV6-5 to TRBJ2-7; 9 bases agree with TRBD2. V lost 2 bases to trimming and J lost 0 bases; unmatched junction nucleotides: 8. CDR1 MNHEY and CDR2 SVGAGI come from the germline V gene. The CDR3 contains 17 residues. The CDR3, as DNA: TGTGCCAGCAGTTACGGGTTCGCGGGAGGGTTCTCCTACGAGCAGTACTTC. It specifies CASSYGFAGGFSYEQYF.

This clonotype came up many times. The chain couples TRBV29-1 to TRBJ2-5; tentative D call: TRBD2 (6 bases). The CDR3 sequence is 14 residues long. Germline V gene data show CDR1 as SQVTM and CDR2 as ANQGSEA. Trimming shortened V by 7 bases and J by 2 bases, and 17 bases separated the two germline ends. As DNA, the CDR3 is TGCAGCGCTGACACCGGGACTTTGCAAGAGACCCAGTACTTC. Amino acid sequence: CSADTGTLQETQYF.

This clonotype occurred a few times. V usage is TRBV5-1 and J usage is TRBJ2-7; D call uncertain. V was shortened by 0 bases and J by 7 bases, with 17 bases between the two germline ends. The CDR3 has 15 amino acids. Germline CDR1 is SGHRS and CDR2 is YFSETQ. The CDR3 bases are TGCGCCAGCAGCTTGGTGTCGGGCGAATTGGAGGAGCAGTACTTC. Translated: CASSLVSGELEEQYF.

This clonotype showed up just a few times. The chain has TRBV5-1 and TRBJ1-2, with 9 positions matching TRBD1. CDR1 SGHRS and CDR2 YFSETQ come from the germline V gene. CDR3 length equals 13 residues. Germline trimming cut 4 bases from V and 6 bases from J; bases unmatched to any gene: 4. CDR3 bases: TGCGCCAGCAGCGCACAGGGGGCGCATGGCTACACCTTC. This sequence encodes CASSAQGAHGYTF.

This clonotype occurred many times. This rearrangement joins TRBV12-3 or TRBV12-4 to TRBJ2-1; 7 bases are a match to TRBD2. There are 14 residues in the CDR3. V dropped 5 bases and J dropped 6; count of bases not matched to a gene: 7. This CDR3 is CASSPRASGNEQFF. CDR3 nucleotides: TGTGCCAGCAGTCCCCGGGCTAGCGGCAATGAGCAGTTCTTC.

This clonotype was seen many times. The CDR3 DNA follows: TGCAGTGCTAGAGGGGGCCTGAGGGGACCCGGTGAAAAACTGTTTTTT. Its protein product is CSARGGLRGPGEKLFF. This sequence joins TRBV20-1 and TRBJ1-4; D is perhaps TRBD1 (5 bases). The germline V gene encodes CDR1 DFQATT and CDR2 SNEGSKA (reference sequence). Trimming took 1 base from V and 7 from J, leaving 19 bases between them. This CDR3 contains 16 residues.

J is TRBJ1-1 and V is TRBV5-6; unclear D gene. The CDR3 has 15 amino acids. V lost 1 base, J lost 2 bases, and 12 bases lay in between. Germline V gene sequence: CDR1 SGHDT, CDR2 YYEEEE. CDR3 nucleotide sequence: TGTGCCAGCAGCTTGTTTGCGCAGAGAAACACTGAAGCTTTCTTT. Its protein product is CASSLFAQRNTEAFF.

Concerning this clonotype: This CDR3 fails to terminate in the conserved phenylalanine or tryptophan, so it likely reflects a read error. The chain links TRBV7-2 to TRBJ2-2, with a weak D call TRBD1 (5 bases). V was cut by 4 bases and J by 0 bases, with 12 bases left in between. Germline V gene lookup returns CDR1 SGHTA and CDR2 FQGNSA. This CDR3 spans 16 amino acids. The CDR3 loop reads CASSSQAPANTGELFL. Here the CDR3 DNA reads TGTGCCAGCAGCTCACAGGCACCCGCGAACACCGGGGAGCTGTTTCTT.